This TCR beta chain was sequenced during a study of post-analysis software for immune sequencing data. Tagging with unique molecular identifiers was a feature of the TCR beta cDNA libraries. TCRdb called the PCR reads again in MiXCR, with one record for every CDR3 protein. The data contain roughly 580,000 distinct CDR3 sequences, around 47% of them seen just once; the ten biggest clones take up roughly 1.8%. Study-level points and caveats: Under F measure analysis, samples from one preparation batch co-clustered strongly.

About this clonotype itself: Antigen unknown.

Material: blood. This TCR was sampled from a girl aged 5 to 17 with multiple sclerosis.

This CDR3 is CASSLPPGSEAFF. The DNA for the CDR3 is TGTGCCAGCAGTTTACCCCCGGGTTCGGAAGCTTTCTTT. The rearrangement links TRBV12-3 or TRBV12-4 to TRBJ1-1; D call uncertain. With 2 bases removed from V and 8 bases from J, the gap between germline ends came to 12 bases. CDR3 length equals 13 residues.